The T cell receptor beta chain described here comes from a study of identical twins. Study-level points and caveats: Possibly, invariant MAIT and iNKT cells partly confounded zero-insertion analyses.

cDNA molecules carried unique molecular identifiers, and template switching added a universal primer site. TCRdb redid the calling of the 5' RACE reads with MiXCR, one entry per CDR3 protein. The sample has about 1.7 million distinct CDR3 sequences; about 31% are singletons. CDR1 GTSNPN and CDR2 SVGIG come from the germline V gene (reference sequence). The CDR3 is 13 residues long. The V segment lost 0 bases and the J segment 2 bases; nucleotides outside the gene matches: 1. In this sample, this clonotype turned up a few times. Its antigen remains unknown. All donors were healthy Caucasians. This TCR came from a newborn girl in good health. The rearrangement uses TRBV30 and TRBJ2-7; 7 bases are shared with TRBD2. The sequencing input was cord blood. CDR3 nucleotides: TGTGCCTGGAGTGTAGGACTAGCCTACGAGCAGTACTTC. This gives the protein CAWSVGLAYEQYF.